A selection of T cell receptor beta chains follows, all from one sample in a study of neurological immune-mediated disorders. TCRdb used MiXCR to reprocess the 5' RACE reads, holding one entry per CDR3 protein. The table lists just over 30,000 distinct CDR3 sequences, approximately 6% of them singletons. Sequenced: CD4+ T cells from blood. The receptors were sampled from a woman aged 50 to 65 in good health. CDR3s include the opening cysteine and the closing phenylalanine or tryptophan. D genes are given only for firm matches. The size entry is marked missing in some rows and otherwise reads once, few, many or a size class.

clone_size j_call d_call v_call cdr3_aa cdr3_nt
many TRBJ2-4 TRBD2 TRBV19 CASSASRDYNQYF TGTGCCAGTAGTGCATCTAGGGACTACAATCAGTACTTC
many TRBJ2-7 - TRBV11-2 CASSSRPYEQYF TGTGCCAGCAGCTCGCGTCCCTACGAGCAGTACTTC
many TRBJ1-2 - TRBV7-2 CASSLSRGINYGYTF TGTGCCAGCAGCTTGTCGAGGGGCATCAACTATGGCTACACCTTC
- TRBJ1-2 - TRBV7-2 CASSLVGDYGYTF TGTGCCAGCAGCTTAGTCGGGGACTATGGCTACACCTTC
many TRBJ1-5 - TRBV5-5 CASSLGADQPQHF TGTGCCAGCAGCTTGGGAGCAGATCAGCCCCAGCATTTT
many TRBJ1-1 - TRBV20-1 CSAPLGQNTEAFF TGCAGTGCCCCATTAGGACAGAACACTGAAGCTTTCTTT
many TRBJ2-1 - TRBV7-9 CASSPLGLDEQFF TGTGCCAGCAGCCCGCTGGGGTTGGATGAGCAGTTCTTC
few TRBJ2-1 - TRBV10-1 CASSETGDTSSYNEQFF TGCGCCAGCAGTGAGACCGGGGACACTAGCTCCTACAATGAGCAGTTCTTC
many TRBJ1-5 TRBD1 TRBV28 CASSLRQGENQPQHF TGTGCCAGCAGTTTACGACAGGGGGAGAATCAGCCCCAGCATTTT
many TRBJ2-3 TRBD1 TRBV5-1 CASSLQGAVADTQYF TGCGCCAGCAGCTTACAGGGGGCCGTAGCAGATACGCAGTATTTT
many TRBJ1-5 - TRBV19 CASSIADRPNQPQHF TGTGCCAGTAGTATCGCTGACAGGCCCAATCAGCCCCAGCATTTT
many TRBJ1-1 TRBD1 TRBV29-1 CSVAPGQGNTEAFF TGCAGCGTTGCTCCGGGACAGGGGAACACTGAAGCTTTCTTT
many TRBJ2-4 TRBD1 TRBV2 CASIPGTGFIQYF TGTGCCAGCATCCCCGGGACAGGGTTCATTCAGTACTTC
many TRBJ1-1 - TRBV5-1 CASSFLETDTEAFF TGCGCCAGCAGCTTCCTGGAGACAGACACTGAAGCTTTCTTT
many TRBJ2-5 - TRBV10-3 CAIRRGPRETQYF TGTGCCATCAGAAGGGGTCCCAGGGAGACCCAGTACTTC
many TRBJ1-3 - TRBV14 CASSRSGFGGNTIYF TGTGCCAGCAGCCGGAGTGGGTTTGGTGGAAACACCATATATTTT
many TRBJ2-5 - TRBV11-3 CASSLVGVGTQYF TGTGCCAGCAGCTTAGTGGGAGTGGGGACCCAGTACTTC
many TRBJ1-4 - TRBV20-1 CSAPVGGRKTNEKLFF TGCAGTGCTCCCGTGGGGGGGCGCAAAACTAATGAAAAACTGTTTTTT
many TRBJ2-7 - TRBV5-1 CASSPDPPVSYEQYF TGCGCCAGCAGCCCCGACCCCCCAGTCTCCTACGAGCAGTACTTC
many TRBJ2-1 TRBD2 TRBV6-7 CASSYSEGLAGGNEQFF TGTGCCAGCAGTTACTCGGAGGGACTAGCGGGAGGTAATGAGCAGTTCTTC
many TRBJ2-2 TRBD1 TRBV6-4 CASSTGQGRAGELFF TGTGCCAGCAGCACGGGACAGGGACGGGCCGGGGAGCTGTTTTTT
many TRBJ1-2 - TRBV3-1 CASSPGGAYYGYTF TGTGCCAGCAGCCCGGGGGGGGCCTACTATGGCTACACCTTC
many TRBJ2-3 - TRBV5-1 CASSLNRASTDTQYF TGCGCCAGCAGCCTTAACAGGGCCAGCACAGATACGCAGTATTTT
medium-sized TRBJ2-2 TRBD1 TRBV29-1 CSVPRSMVQGAGNTGELFF TGCAGCGTCCCCCGCAGTATGGTACAGGGGGCTGGAAACACCGGGGAGCTGTTTTTT
many TRBJ2-7 - TRBV10-3 CAIRQESSYEQYF TGTGCCATCAGACAAGAGAGCTCCTACGAGCAGTACTTC
- TRBJ2-3 - TRBV7-8 CASSLTGTLETDKQYF TGTGCCAGCAGCTTGACCGGAACTCTGGAAACAGATAAGCAGTATTTT